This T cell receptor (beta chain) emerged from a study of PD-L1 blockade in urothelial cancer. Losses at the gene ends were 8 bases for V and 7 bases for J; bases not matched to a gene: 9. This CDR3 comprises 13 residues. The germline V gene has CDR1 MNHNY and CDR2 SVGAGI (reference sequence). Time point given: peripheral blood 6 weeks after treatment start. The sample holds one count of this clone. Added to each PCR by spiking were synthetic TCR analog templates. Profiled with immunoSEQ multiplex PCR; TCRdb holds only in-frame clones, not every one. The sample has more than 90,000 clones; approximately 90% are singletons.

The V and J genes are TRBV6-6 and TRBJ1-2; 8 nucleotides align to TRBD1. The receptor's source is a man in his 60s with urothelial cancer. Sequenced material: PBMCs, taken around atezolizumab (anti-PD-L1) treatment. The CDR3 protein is CASQTGDVAGYTF. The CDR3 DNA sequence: TGTGCCAGCCAGACAGGGGACGTCGCTGGCTACACCTTC.